This note documents a single T cell receptor (beta chain) sequence. This clone was found once. The specificity of this receptor is unknown. One base away there is no much larger clone; base qualities are not given. The immunoSEQ Assay, a bias-controlled multiplex PCR, was used to amplify TCRbeta CDR3 regions from genomic DNA. Regarding the original processing steps: Within the assay, amplification of reference gene primers was used to estimate how many nucleated cells each sample contained. To quantify the absolute abundance of each unique TCRbeta CDR3 rearrangement, sequence reads were collapsed and filtered. For each sample, productive Simpson clonality was calculated as the square root of Simpson's diversity index across productive rearrangements. TCRdb limited this immuneACCESS table to in-frame rearrangements with V and J called. A share of clones is missing; checked studies link under half to unresolved V genes, and the rest is unexplained. V, J and clone size reflect that table, while D and trimming were determined from the DNA. For this sample there are over 30,000 clones; almost 90% appear just once. Of the sample, approximately 15% falls within the top ten clones.

The data originate from a study of blood T cell repertoires in COVID-19 (TCRdb year 2020). Concerning the study at large: Samples from collaborators originated in the United States, Italy and Spain and spanned both the acute and convalescent phases of COVID-19. The material from the prospective study consisted of cDNA or gDNA derived from T cells, B-cell-depleted T cells, or PBMCs. Subjects who had been exposed to COVID-19, were actively infected with it, or had recovered from it provided the deeply sampled blood TCRbeta repertoires that made up the dataset. The repertoires were made available in a free public database intended to serve as a resource for research on the immune response to SARS-CoV-2. The samples were drawn from two sources: the first 160 participants of the ongoing ImmuneRACE study, and over 950 subjects contributed by 6 global collaborators. A de-identified subject ID, COVID-19 status, age in years and sex were almost always included in the sample metadata. Where HLA class I and class II types were available, the types were taken from metadata supplied by the sample provider, not from assay-based typing.

Overall results and qualifications from the work: The amount of clinical and demographic metadata varied by source and participant and was provided uncurated.

The collaborating institutions used their own protocols to collect whole blood in K2EDTA tubes. Collaborator samples were shipped for TCRbeta analysis as frozen whole blood, isolated PBMCs, or DNA extracted from either sample type. V lost 5 bases and J lost 4 bases, and the count of bases not matched to a germline gene is 7. CDR1 and CDR2, looked up from the germline V gene (reference sequence), are SEHNR and FQNEAQ. The CDR3 goes from the cysteine to the phenylalanine over 14 residues. The read is trimmed to its CDR3 DNA, 42 bases read in frame from base 1. The V and J genes are TRBV7-9 and TRBJ1-2; TRBD1 lines up with 7 middle nucleotides. Source material: peripheral blood. This clonotype was obtained from a human donor with active COVID-19. The donor label of this sample is uncertain. The CDR3: CASSRTGVGYGYTF. In nucleotides, the sequence is TGTGCCAGCAGCAGAACAGGGGTGGGCTATGGCTACACCTTC. Joined to the reference TRBV7-9 and TRBJ1-2 proteins, this CDR3 gives the full variable domain: DTGVSQNPRHKITKRGQNVTFRCDPISEHNRLYWYRQTLGQGPEFLTYFQNEAQLEKSRLLSDRFSAERPKGSFSTLEIQRTEQGDSAMYLCASSRTGVGYGYTFGSGTRLTVV.